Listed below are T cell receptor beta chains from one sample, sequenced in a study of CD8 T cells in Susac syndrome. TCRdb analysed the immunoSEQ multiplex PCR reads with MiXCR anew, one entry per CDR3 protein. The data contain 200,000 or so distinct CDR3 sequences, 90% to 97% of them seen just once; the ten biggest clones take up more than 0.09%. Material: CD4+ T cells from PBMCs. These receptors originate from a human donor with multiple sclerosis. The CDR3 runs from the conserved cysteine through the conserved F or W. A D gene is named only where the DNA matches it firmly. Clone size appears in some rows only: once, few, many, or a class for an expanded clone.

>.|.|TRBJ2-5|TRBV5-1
CASSLLPGSEETQYF
TGCGCCAGCAGCCTCCTTCCGGGGAGCGAAGAGACCCAGTACTTC
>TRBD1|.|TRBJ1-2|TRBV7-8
CASSPLGQGNYGYTF
TGTGCCAGCAGCCCCCTGGGACAGGGCAACTATGGCTACACCTTC
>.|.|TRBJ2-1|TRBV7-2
CASSRWTTNEQFF
TGTGCCAGCAGCCGGTGGACTACCAATGAGCAGTTCTTC
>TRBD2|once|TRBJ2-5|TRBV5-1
CASSSGLAGLGQETQYF
TGCGCCAGCAGCTCCGGACTAGCGGGGTTGGGGCAAGAGACCCAGTACTTC
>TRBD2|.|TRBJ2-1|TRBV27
CASSLSGGRYEQFF
TGTGCCAGCAGTCTCAGCGGGGGGAGATATGAGCAGTTCTTC
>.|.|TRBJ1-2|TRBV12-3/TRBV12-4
CASNIGVHGYTF
TGTGCCAGCAACATCGGGGTGCATGGCTACACCTTC
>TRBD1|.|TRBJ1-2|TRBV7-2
CASSLAITGDYGYTF
TGTGCCAGCAGCTTAGCCATTACAGGGGATTATGGCTACACCTTC
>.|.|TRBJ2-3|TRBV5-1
CASSLGGPGDTQYF
TGCGCCAGCAGCTTGGGGGGACCTGGGGATACGCAGTATTTT
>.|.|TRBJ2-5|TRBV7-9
CASSRDMPRETQYF
TGTGCCAGCAGCCGCGACATGCCGCGAGAGACCCAGTACTTC
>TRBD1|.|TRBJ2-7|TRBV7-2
CASSSPPGQAWHEQYF
TGTGCCAGCAGCTCGCCTCCGGGACAGGCCTGGCACGAGCAGTACTTC
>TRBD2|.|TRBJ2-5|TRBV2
CASSVRAGVSQYF
TGTGCCAGCAGTGTAAGAGCGGGGGTGTCCCAGTACTTC
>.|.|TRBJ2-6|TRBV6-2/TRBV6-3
CASSYSMGIGSGANVLTF
TGTGCCAGCAGTTACTCGATGGGGATTGGCTCTGGGGCCAACGTCCTGACTTTC
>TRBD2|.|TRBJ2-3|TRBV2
CASSVMWTSGTTDTQYF
TGTGCCAGCAGCGTAATGTGGACTAGCGGGACCACAGATACGCAGTATTTT
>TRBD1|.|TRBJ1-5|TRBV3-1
CASSHTRDSPDQPQHF
TGTGCCAGCAGCCATACACGGGACAGCCCCGATCAGCCCCAGCATTTT
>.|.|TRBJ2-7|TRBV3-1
CASSQVDGGEQYF
TGTGCCAGCAGCCAAGTCGATGGGGGGGAGCAGTACTTC
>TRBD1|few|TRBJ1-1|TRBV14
CASSRGGTGDTEAFF
TGTGCCAGCAGTCGCGGTGGGACAGGGGACACTGAAGCTTTCTTT
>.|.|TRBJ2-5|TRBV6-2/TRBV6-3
CASSPHRTETQYF
TGTGCCAGCAGTCCCCACCGGACAGAAACCCAGTACTTC
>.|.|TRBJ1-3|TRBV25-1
CASSESIPESSGNTIYF
TGTGCCAGCAGTGAATCCATCCCGGAGAGCTCTGGAAACACCATATATTTT
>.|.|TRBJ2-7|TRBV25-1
CASSGIRDGAYEQYF
TGTGCCAGCAGTGGGATCCGGGACGGTGCCTACGAGCAGTACTTC
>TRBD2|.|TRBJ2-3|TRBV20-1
CSASAGGPSDTQYF
TGCAGTGCATCGGCGGGGGGGCCATCAGATACGCAGTATTTT
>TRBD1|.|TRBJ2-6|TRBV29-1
CSVGGQGAVSGANVLTF
TGCAGCGTTGGGGGACAGGGGGCGGTCTCTGGGGCCAACGTCCTGACTTTC
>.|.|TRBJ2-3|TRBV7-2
CASSSPWGVEDTQYF
TGTGCCAGCAGCTCCCCTTGGGGAGTTGAAGATACGCAGTATTTT
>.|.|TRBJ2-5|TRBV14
CASSQERPLGGETQYF
TGTGCCAGCAGCCAAGAACGGCCCCTAGGTGGGGAGACCCAGTACTTC
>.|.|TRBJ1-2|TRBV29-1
CSVRKGSSATNYGYTF
TGCAGCGTCCGAAAAGGGTCGTCGGCCACTAACTATGGCTACACCTTC
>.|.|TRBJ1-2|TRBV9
CASSVGGRANYGYTF
TGTGCCAGCAGCGTAGGTGGGAGAGCTAACTATGGCTACACCTTC
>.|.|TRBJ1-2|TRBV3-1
CASSQVVGVYGYTF
TGTGCCAGCAGCCAAGTAGTCGGTGTCTATGGCTACACCTTC
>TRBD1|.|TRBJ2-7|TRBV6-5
CASSPIDRDEQYF
TGTGCCAGCAGCCCCATTGACAGGGACGAGCAGTACTTC
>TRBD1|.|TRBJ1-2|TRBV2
CASMGQGFYGYTF
TGTGCCAGCATGGGACAGGGGTTCTATGGCTACACCTTC
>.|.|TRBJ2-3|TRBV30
CAWSVLSLRQGEDTDTQYF
TGTGCCTGGAGTGTATTATCTCTGCGGCAGGGAGAGGACACAGATACGCAGTATTTT
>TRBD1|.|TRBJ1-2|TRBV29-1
CSGTGVGSGYTF
TGCAGCGGGACAGGGGTCGGCTCTGGCTACACCTTC
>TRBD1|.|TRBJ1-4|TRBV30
CAWSTPDRGDEKLFF
TGTGCCTGGAGTACCCCCGACAGGGGAGATGAAAAACTGTTTTTT
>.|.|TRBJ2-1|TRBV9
CASSVSGSYNEQFF
TGTGCCAGCAGCGTGTCCGGGAGCTACAATGAGCAGTTCTTC
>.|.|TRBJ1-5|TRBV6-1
CASITKGNSNQPQHF
TGTGCCAGCATCACGAAGGGGAATAGCAATCAGCCCCAGCATTTT
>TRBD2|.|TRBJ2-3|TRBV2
CASSPAGGLAPDTQYF
TGTGCCAGCAGTCCCGCCGGGGGACTAGCGCCAGATACGCAGTATTTT
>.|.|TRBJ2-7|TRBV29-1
CSVLGQGWEQYF
TGCAGCGTCTTGGGGCAGGGGTGGGAGCAGTACTTC
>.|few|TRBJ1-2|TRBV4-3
CASSQDDDASYGYTF
TGCGCCAGCAGCCAAGATGACGACGCAAGCTATGGCTACACCTTC
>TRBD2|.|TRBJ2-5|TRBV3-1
CASSQVLLAGEQETQYF
TGTGCCAGCAGCCAAGTCCTACTAGCGGGGGAACAAGAGACCCAGTACTTC
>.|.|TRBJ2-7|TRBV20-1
CSASPGPSYEQYF
TGCAGTGCTAGTCCCGGGCCCTCCTACGAGCAGTACTTC
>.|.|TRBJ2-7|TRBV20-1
CSARGGGHEQYF
TGCAGTGCTAGAGGTGGGGGCCACGAGCAGTACTTC
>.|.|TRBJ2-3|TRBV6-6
CASSNPRGLTDTQYF
TGTGCCAGCAGCAACCCCCGGGGCCTCACAGATACGCAGTATTTT
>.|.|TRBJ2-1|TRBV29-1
CSVEALASNEQFF
TGCAGCGTTGAAGCTCTGGCCTCGAATGAGCAGTTCTTC
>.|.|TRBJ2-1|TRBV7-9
CASRVGWHVNNEQFF
TGTGCCAGCAGGGTGGGTTGGCACGTTAACAATGAGCAGTTCTTC
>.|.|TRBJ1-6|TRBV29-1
CSVEGRGFSNSPLHF
TGCAGCGTTGAAGGGCGGGGGTTTAGCAATTCACCCCTCCACTTT
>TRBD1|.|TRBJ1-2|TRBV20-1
CSAFAGTGGGIYGYTF
TGCAGTGCTTTCGCCGGGACAGGGGGCGGAATCTATGGCTACACCTTC
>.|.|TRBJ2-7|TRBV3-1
CASSQDRWGTPPYEQYF
TGTGCCAGCAGCCAAGATCGATGGGGGACACCACCCTACGAGCAGTACTTC
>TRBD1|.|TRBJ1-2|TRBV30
CAWSVRLPRRQGHYGYTF
TGTGCCTGGAGTGTACGACTGCCCCGGAGACAGGGACACTATGGCTACACCTTC
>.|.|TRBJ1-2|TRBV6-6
CASSSRPTNYGYTF
TGTGCCAGCAGTTCGCGACCGACTAACTATGGCTACACCTTC
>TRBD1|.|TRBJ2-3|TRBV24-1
CATSDGDRITDTQYF
TGTGCCACCAGTGACGGGGACAGAATAACAGATACGCAGTATTTT
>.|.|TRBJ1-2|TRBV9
CASSPGTENYGYTF
TGTGCCAGCAGCCCCGGGACGGAGAACTATGGCTACACCTTC
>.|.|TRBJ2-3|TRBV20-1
CSARQLADTQYF
TGCAGTGCTAGGCAGCTAGCGGATACGCAGTATTTT
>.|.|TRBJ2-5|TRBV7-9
CASSLDGNPRETQYF
TGTGCCAGCAGCTTAGATGGCAACCCCAGGGAGACCCAGTACTTC
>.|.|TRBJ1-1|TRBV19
CASSIGPIEAFF
TGTGCCAGTAGTATCGGCCCGATTGAAGCTTTCTTT
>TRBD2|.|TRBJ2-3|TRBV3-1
CASSQLAGGQNTQYF
TGTGCCAGCAGCCAACTAGCGGGAGGGCAAAATACGCAGTATTTT
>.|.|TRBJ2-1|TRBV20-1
CSVRGSFNEQFF
TGCAGTGTGCGGGGTTCGTTCAATGAGCAGTTCTTC